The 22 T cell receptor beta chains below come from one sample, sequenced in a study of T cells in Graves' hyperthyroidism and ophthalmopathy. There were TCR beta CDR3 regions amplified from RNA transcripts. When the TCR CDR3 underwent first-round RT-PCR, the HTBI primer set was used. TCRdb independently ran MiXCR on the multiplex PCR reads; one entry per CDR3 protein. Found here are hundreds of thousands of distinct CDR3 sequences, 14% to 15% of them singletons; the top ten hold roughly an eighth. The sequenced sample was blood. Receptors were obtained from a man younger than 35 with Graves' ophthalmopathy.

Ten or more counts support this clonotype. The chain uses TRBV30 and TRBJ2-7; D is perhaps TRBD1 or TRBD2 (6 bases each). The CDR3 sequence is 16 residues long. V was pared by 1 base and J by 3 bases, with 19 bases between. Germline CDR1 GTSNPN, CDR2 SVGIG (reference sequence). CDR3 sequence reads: CAWSADRSGASYEQYF. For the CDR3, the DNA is TGTGCCTGGAGTGCTGACCGATCGGGGGCCAGCTACGAGCAGTACTTC.

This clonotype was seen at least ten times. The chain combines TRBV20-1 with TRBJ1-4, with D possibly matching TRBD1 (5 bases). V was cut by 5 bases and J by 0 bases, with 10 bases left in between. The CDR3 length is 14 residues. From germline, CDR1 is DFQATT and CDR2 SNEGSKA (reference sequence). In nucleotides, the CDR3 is TGCAGTGCTCCCGGGGGAGCAACTAATGAAAAACTGTTTTTT. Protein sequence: CSAPGGATNEKLFF.

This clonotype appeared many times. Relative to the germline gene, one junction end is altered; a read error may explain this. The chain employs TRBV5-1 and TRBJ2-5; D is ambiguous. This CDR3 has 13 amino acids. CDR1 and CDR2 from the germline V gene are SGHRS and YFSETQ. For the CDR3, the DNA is TGTGCCAGCAGCTTAGACCGGGAAGAGACCCAGTACTTC. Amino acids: CASSLDREETQYF.

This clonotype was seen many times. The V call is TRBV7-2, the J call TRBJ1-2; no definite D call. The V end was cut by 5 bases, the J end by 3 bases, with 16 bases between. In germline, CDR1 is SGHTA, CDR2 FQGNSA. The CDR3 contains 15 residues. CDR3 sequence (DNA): TGTGCCAGCAGCCCCTGGCAGTTGGGTTACTATGGCTACACCTTC. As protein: CASSPWQLGYYGYTF.

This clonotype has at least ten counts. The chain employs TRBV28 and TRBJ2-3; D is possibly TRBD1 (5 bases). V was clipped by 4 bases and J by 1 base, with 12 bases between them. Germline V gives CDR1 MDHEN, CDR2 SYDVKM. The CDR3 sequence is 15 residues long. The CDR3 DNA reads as TGTGCCAGCAGTTCACTCTCGACAGGCACAGATACGCAGTATTTT. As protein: CASSSLSTGTDTQYF. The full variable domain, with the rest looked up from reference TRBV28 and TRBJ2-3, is DVKVTQSSRYLVKRTGEKVFLECVQDMDHENMFWYRQDPGLGLRLIYFSYDVKMKEKGDIPEGYSVSREKKERFSLILESASTNQTSMYLCASSSLSTGTDTQYFGPGTRLTVL.

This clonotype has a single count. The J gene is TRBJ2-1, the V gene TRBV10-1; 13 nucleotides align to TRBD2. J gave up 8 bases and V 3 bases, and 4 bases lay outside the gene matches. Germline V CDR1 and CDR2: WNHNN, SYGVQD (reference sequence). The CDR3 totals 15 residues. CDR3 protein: CASSDLLAGGDEQFF. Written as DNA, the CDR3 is TGCGCCAGCAGTGATTTACTAGCGGGAGGGGATGAGCAGTTCTTC.

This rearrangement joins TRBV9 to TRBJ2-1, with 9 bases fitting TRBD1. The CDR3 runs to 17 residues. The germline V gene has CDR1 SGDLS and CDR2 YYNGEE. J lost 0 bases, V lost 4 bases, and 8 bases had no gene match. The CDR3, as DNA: TGTGCCAGCAGCAGCTCTGGGACAGGGAGCTCCTACAATGAGCAGTTCTTC. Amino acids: CASSSSGTGSSYNEQFF.

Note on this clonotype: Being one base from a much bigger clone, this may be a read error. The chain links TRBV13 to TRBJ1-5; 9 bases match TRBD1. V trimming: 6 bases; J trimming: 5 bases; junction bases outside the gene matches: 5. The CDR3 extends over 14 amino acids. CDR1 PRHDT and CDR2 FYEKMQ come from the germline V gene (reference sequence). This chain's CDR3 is CASRTGGGDQPQHF. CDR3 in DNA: TGTGCCAGCAGGACAGGGGGTGGCGATCAGCCCCAGCATTTT.

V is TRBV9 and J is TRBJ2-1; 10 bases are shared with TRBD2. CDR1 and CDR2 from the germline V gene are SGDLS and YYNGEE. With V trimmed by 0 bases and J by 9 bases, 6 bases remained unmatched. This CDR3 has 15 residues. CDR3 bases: TGTGCCAGCAGCGTAGGAGTAGCGGGAGGAGGTGAGCAGTTCTTC. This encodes CASSVGVAGGGEQFF.

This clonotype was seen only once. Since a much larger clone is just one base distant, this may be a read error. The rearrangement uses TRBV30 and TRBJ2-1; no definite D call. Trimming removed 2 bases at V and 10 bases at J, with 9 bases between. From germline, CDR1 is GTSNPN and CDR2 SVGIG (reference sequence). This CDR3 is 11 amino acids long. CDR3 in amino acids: CAWSFRYEQFF. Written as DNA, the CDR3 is TGTGCCTGGAGTTTCCGTTACGAGCAGTTCTTC.

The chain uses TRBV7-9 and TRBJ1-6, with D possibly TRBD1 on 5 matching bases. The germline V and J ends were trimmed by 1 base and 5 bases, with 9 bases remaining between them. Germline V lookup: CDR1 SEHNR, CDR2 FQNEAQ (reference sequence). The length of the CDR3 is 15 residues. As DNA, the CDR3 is TGTGCCAGCAGCTTAGGGGACGGAGATAATTCACCCCTCCACTTT. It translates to CASSLGDGDNSPLHF.

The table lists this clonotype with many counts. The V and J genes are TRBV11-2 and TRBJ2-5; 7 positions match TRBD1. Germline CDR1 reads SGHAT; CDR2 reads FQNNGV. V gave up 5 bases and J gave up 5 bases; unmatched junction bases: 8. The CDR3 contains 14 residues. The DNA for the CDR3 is TGTGCCAGCAGCGCAGGCCCACAGGGGGAGACCCAGTACTTC. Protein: CASSAGPQGETQYF.

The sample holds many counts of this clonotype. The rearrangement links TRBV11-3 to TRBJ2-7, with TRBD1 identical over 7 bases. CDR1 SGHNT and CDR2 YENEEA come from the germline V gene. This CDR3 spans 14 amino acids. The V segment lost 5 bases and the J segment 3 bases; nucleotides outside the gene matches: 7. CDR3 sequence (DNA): TGTGCCAGCAGCACTCGGGACAGCCTCTACGAGCAGTACTTC. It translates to CASSTRDSLYEQYF.

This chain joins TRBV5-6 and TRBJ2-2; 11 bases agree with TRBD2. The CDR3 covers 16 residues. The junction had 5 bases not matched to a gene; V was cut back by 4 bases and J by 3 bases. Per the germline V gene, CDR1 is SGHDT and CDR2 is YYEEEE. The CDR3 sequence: CASSGGLAVYTGELFF. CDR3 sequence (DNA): TGTGCCAGCAGCGGGGGACTAGCGGTCTACACCGGGGAGCTGTTTTTT.

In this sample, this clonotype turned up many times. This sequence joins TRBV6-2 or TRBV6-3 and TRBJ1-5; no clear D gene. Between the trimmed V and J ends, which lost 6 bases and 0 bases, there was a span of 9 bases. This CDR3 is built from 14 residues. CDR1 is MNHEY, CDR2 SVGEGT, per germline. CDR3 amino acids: CASSHRISNQPQHF. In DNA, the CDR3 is TGTGCCAGCAGCCACCGGATTAGCAATCAGCCCCAGCATTTT.

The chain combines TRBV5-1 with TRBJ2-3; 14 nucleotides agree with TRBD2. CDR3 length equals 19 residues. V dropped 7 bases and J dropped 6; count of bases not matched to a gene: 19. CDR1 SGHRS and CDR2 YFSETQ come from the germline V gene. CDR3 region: CASLTAGTSGGRTHDTQYF. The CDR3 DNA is TGCGCCAGCCTTACCGCCGGGACTAGCGGGGGAAGGACCCATGATACGCAGTATTTT.

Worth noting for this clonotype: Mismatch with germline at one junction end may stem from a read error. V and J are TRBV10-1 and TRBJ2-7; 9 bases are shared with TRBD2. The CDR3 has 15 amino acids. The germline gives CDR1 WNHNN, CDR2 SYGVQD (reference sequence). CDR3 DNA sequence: TGCGCCAGCAGTGAGGGGGTAGCGGGGGTTTACGGGCAGTACTTC. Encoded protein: CASSEGVAGVYGQYF.

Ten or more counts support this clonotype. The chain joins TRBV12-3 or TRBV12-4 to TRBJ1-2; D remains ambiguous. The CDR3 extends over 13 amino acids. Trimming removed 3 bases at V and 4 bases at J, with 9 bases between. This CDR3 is CASSLATTYGYTF. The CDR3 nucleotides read TGTGCCAGCAGTTTGGCCACCACCTATGGCTACACCTTC.

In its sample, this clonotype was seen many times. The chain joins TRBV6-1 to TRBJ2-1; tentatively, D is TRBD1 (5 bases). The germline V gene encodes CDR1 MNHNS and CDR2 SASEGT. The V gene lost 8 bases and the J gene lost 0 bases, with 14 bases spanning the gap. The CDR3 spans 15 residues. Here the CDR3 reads CASALSGPSYNEQFF. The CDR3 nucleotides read TGTGCCAGCGCTCTGTCAGGGCCCTCCTACAATGAGCAGTTCTTC.

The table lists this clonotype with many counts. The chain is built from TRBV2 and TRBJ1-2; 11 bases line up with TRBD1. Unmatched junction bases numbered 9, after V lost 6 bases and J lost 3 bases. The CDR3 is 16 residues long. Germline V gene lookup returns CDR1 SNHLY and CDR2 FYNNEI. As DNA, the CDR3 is TGTGCCAGCAGGAGCGGTCGGACAGGGGGCGACTATGGCTACACCTTC. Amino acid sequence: CASRSGRTGGDYGYTF. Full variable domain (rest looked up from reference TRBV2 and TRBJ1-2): EPEVTQTPSHQVTQMGQEVILRCVPISNHLYFYWYRQILGQKVEFLVSFYNNEISEKSEIFDDQFSVERPDGSNFTLKIRSTKLEDSAMYFCASRSGRTGGDYGYTFGSGTRLTVV.

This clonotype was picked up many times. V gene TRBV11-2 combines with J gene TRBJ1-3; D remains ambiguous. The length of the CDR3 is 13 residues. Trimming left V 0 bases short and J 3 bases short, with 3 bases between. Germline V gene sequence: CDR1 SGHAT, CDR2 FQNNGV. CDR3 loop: CASSLEGGNTIYF. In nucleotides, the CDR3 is TGTGCCAGCAGCTTAGAAGGTGGAAACACCATATATTTT.

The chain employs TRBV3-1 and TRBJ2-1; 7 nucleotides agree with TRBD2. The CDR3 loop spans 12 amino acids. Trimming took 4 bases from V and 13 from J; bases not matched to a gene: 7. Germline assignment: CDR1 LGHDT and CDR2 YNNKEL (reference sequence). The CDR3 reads CASSRLSGGQFF. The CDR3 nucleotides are TGTGCCAGCAGCCGTCTTTCGGGGGGACAGTTCTTC.